The 32 T cell receptor beta chains listed next were all sequenced from one sample in a study of response to subunit inactivated influenza vaccine. TCRdb redid the calling of the RT-PCR reads with MiXCR, one entry per CDR3 protein. The sample comprises roughly 700,000 distinct CDR3 sequences, 15% to 17% of which are singletons, and 9.5% to 13% rests with the top ten. The sample was PBMCs from blood, taken approximately 12 days after vaccination. The receptors derive from a man aged 45-65 years who received an inactivated influenza vaccine.

The chain recombines TRBV29-1 with TRBJ1-1; D is unclear. The V and J ends lost 8 bases and 1 base respectively, with 14 bases between them. Looked up from germline, CDR1 is SQVTM and CDR2 is ANQGSEA. This CDR3 has 13 amino acids. The CDR3 loop is CSFRTPRNTEAFF. CDR3 nucleotide sequence: TGCAGCTTTAGGACCCCTCGGAACACTGAAGCTTTCTTT.

The chain recombines TRBV28 with TRBJ2-3; perhaps TRBD1 as D (5 bases). Trimming removed 7 bases at V and 3 bases at J, with 11 bases between. CDR1 MDHEN and CDR2 SYDVKM come from the germline V gene. CDR3 length: 13 residues. CDR3 loop: CASTPPGTDTQYF. In DNA form, the CDR3 reads TGTGCCAGCACCCCACCAGGGACAGATACGCAGTATTTT.

This clonotype was seen a handful of times. The CDR3 DNA reads as TGTGCCAGCAATCTGGCGGGAGAAGCTGATACGCAGTATTTT. Amino acids: CASNLAGEADTQYF. The V call is TRBV2, the J call TRBJ2-3; 7 positions match TRBD2. CDR1 and CDR2 (germline): SNHLY, FYNNEI. CDR3 length: 14 residues. Germline trimming cut 7 bases from V and 6 bases from J; bases unmatched to any gene: 10.

The chain combines TRBV20-1 with TRBJ1-1, with D unclear. CDR1 is DFQATT and CDR2 is SNEGSKA in the germline V gene (reference sequence). Trimming shortened V by 6 bases and J by 0 bases, and 11 bases separated the two germline ends. This CDR3 has 13 residues. DNA of the CDR3: TGCAGTGCCGGAGGACGGCTGAACACTGAAGCTTTCTTT. Amino acid sequence: CSAGGRLNTEAFF.

The V and J genes are TRBV3-1 and TRBJ2-1; D might be TRBD2 (6 bases). This CDR3 comprises 16 residues. Germline V gene data show CDR1 as LGHDT and CDR2 as YNNKEL (reference sequence). V lost 4 bases and J lost 8, with 21 bases in between. The DNA for the CDR3 is TGTGCCAGCAGCCCAATCTTAAAGGACTACCAAGATGAGCAGTTCTTC. It encodes CASSPILKDYQDEQFF.

The chain combines TRBV3-1 with TRBJ2-5, with a weak D call TRBD2 (7 bases). The germline V gene encodes CDR1 LGHDT and CDR2 YNNKEL (reference sequence). This CDR3 has 14 amino acids. Trimming stripped 1 base from V and 4 bases from J, with 10 bases between. This chain's CDR3 is CASSQVGGAETQYF. CDR3 nucleotides: TGTGCCAGCAGCCAAGTAGGGGGGGCAGAGACCCAGTACTTC.

This clonotype has at least ten counts. The chain employs TRBV12-3 or TRBV12-4 and TRBJ2-1; D gene ambiguous. The CDR3 consists of 13 residues. V was trimmed by 1 base and J by 2 bases, leaving 3 bases between them. CDR3 coding DNA: TGTGCCAGCAGTTTAGAACCCTACAATGAGCAGTTCTTC. It specifies CASSLEPYNEQFF.

This clonotype showed up many times. V is TRBV12-3 or TRBV12-4 and J is TRBJ2-3, with D possibly matching TRBD2 (6 bases). V lost 5 bases and J 0 bases, leaving 18 bases between the germline ends. This CDR3 has 17 amino acids. CDR3 protein: CASSHYAGGGSTDTQYF. The DNA for the CDR3 is TGTGCCAGCAGTCACTACGCGGGTGGGGGGAGCACAGATACGCAGTATTTT.

Concerning this clonotype itself: The junction differs from germline at one of its ends, possibly a read error. The chain links TRBV4-2 to TRBJ2-5, with 15 bases that match TRBD2. Germline V gene sequence: CDR1 LGHNA, CDR2 YNFKEQ. The CDR3 totals 17 residues. CDR3 amino acids: CAISPGTSGGTEETQYF. The CDR3 coding sequence is TGTGCCATCAGCCCCGGGACTAGCGGGGGGACTGAAGAGACCCAGTACTTC.

This clonotype was seen many times. The chain is built from TRBV12-3 or TRBV12-4 and TRBJ2-7, with 9 bases that match TRBD1. The CDR3 is made up of 14 amino acids. V shed 7 bases, J shed 2 bases, and the junction held 6 bases outside the gene matches. This CDR3 reads CASTPDRGAYEQYF. In nucleotides, the CDR3 is TGTGCCAGCACCCCGGACAGGGGAGCCTACGAGCAGTACTTC.

The V and J genes are TRBV7-9 and TRBJ1-1; weak D call: TRBD1 (5 bases). V gave up 1 base and J gave up 2 bases, with 11 bases separating them. Germline CDR1 reads SEHNR; CDR2 reads FQNEAQ (reference sequence). This CDR3 contains 15 residues. Here the CDR3 reads CASSLERTSNTEAFF. CDR3 sequence (DNA): TGTGCCAGCAGCTTAGAACGGACATCTAACACTGAAGCTTTCTTT.

The sample holds a few counts of this clonotype. This chain joins TRBV10-3 and TRBJ1-5, with a possible D match to TRBD1 (5 bases). The V and J ends lost 5 bases and 4 bases respectively, with 18 bases between them. The CDR3 runs to 16 residues. The germline V gene encodes CDR1 ENHRY and CDR2 SYGVKD. CDR3 DNA sequence: TGTGCCATCAGTCGGGGGTTGAGTATCGGGAATCAGCCCCAGCATTTT. Amino acids: CAISRGLSIGNQPQHF.

This clonotype was counted between two and nine times. The chain carries TRBV4-1 and TRBJ1-2; D remains ambiguous. Deletions cut 1 base from V and 6 bases from J, with 9 bases between. Germline assignment: CDR1 MGHRA and CDR2 YSYEKL. The CDR3 is 13 residues long. The CDR3 sequence is CASSQGGYNGYTF. CDR3 coding DNA: TGCGCCAGCAGCCAAGGAGGGTACAATGGCTACACCTTC.

In this sample, this clonotype turned up a few times. The chain employs TRBV12-3 or TRBV12-4 and TRBJ1-5, with D possibly matching TRBD1 (5 bases). Trimming left V 5 bases short and J 11 bases short, with 16 bases between. The CDR3 covers 13 residues. CDR3 DNA: TGTGCCAGCAGTGACCGGGCCCCAGGGTCCCAGCATTTT. It is translated as CASSDRAPGSQHF.

This clonotype was seen a handful of times. The CDR3 spells CASSLIRTSGREPYNEQFF. The DNA of the CDR3 is TGTGCCAGCAGTTTGATTAGGACTAGCGGGAGGGAACCCTACAATGAGCAGTTCTTC. The chain carries TRBV27 and TRBJ2-1; 15 nucleotides line up with TRBD2. From germline, CDR1 is MNHEY and CDR2 SMNVEV (reference sequence). CDR3 length: 19 amino acids. With 3 bases clipped from V and 2 bases from J, the junction kept 8 bases outside the gene matches.

In its sample, this clonotype was seen a few times. The rearrangement joins TRBV6-2 or TRBV6-3 to TRBJ2-7; TRBD1 might be the D (6 bases). This CDR3 is 13 amino acids long. Germline-derived CDR1 and CDR2 are MNHEY and SVGEGT. V was cut by 6 bases and J by 2 bases, with 11 bases left in between. The CDR3 sequence is CASRGHLTYEQYF. The CDR3 nucleotides read TGTGCCAGCAGGGGACACTTAACCTACGAGCAGTACTTC.

In this sample, this clonotype turned up a few times. This sequence joins TRBV29-1 and TRBJ2-7, with 10 bases aligning to TRBD2. V was pared by 4 bases and J by 3 bases, with 3 bases of the junction left unmatched. Germline V lookup: CDR1 SQVTM, CDR2 ANQGSEA. The CDR3 loop spans 13 amino acids. CDR3: CSVVASGGYEQYF. The DNA for the CDR3 is TGCAGCGTTGTGGCTAGCGGGGGCTACGAGCAGTACTTC.

This clonotype was found many times. The rearrangement joins TRBV12-3 or TRBV12-4 to TRBJ1-5; D gene uncertain. The CDR3 sequence is 14 residues long. Trimming removed 6 bases from V and 1 base from J, with 10 bases in between. CDR3 protein: CASSPGNSNQPQHF. CDR3 bases: TGTGCCAGCAGCCCGGGTAACAGCAATCAGCCCCAGCATTTT.

The chain carries TRBV2 and TRBJ2-1; D is undetermined. The germline V and J ends were trimmed by 1 base and 4 bases, with 8 bases remaining between them. The CDR3 loop spans 14 amino acids. The germline gives CDR1 SNHLY, CDR2 FYNNEI. The CDR3 bases are TGTGCCAGCAGTGAAGTTACGCTATACAATGAGCAGTTCTTC. It yields the protein CASSEVTLYNEQFF.

The CDR3 here is CAIKVVWGRGANVLTF. The CDR3 DNA reads as TGTGCCATCAAAGTCGTCTGGGGGCGAGGGGCCAACGTCCTGACTTTC. This chain connects TRBV10-3 to TRBJ2-6; perhaps TRBD1 as D (6 bases). Per the germline V gene, CDR1 is ENHRY and CDR2 is SYGVKD. The CDR3 totals 16 residues. V dropped 7 bases and J dropped 4 bases, with 17 bases sitting between them.

This clonotype has just a few counts. The chain has TRBV5-1 and TRBJ2-1, with TRBD2 identical over 9 bases. The J segment lost 7 bases and the V segment lost 5 bases, leaving 7 bases of the junction unmatched. The CDR3 totals 14 residues. Germline CDR1 SGHRS, CDR2 YFSETQ. The DNA for the CDR3 is TGCGCCAGCAGTTTAGTTAGCGGGGGAAATGAGCAGTTCTTC. This codes for CASSLVSGGNEQFF.

This chain joins TRBV24-1 and TRBJ2-3, with D possibly being TRBD2 (7 bases). The CDR3 consists of 14 residues. Germline CDR1 and CDR2: KGHDR and SFDVKD. Trimming shortened V by 5 bases and J by 4 bases, and 12 bases separated the two germline ends. The CDR3 sequence is CATSVGGGPDTQYF. The CDR3 nucleotides read TGTGCCACCAGTGTGGGCGGGGGCCCAGATACGCAGTATTTT.

A note on this clonotype: An end of the junction differs from the germline gene, which may be a read error. V is TRBV18 and J is TRBJ2-1; D is unresolved. Germline assignment: CDR1 KGHSH and CDR2 LQKENI. This CDR3 spans 13 amino acids. The CDR3 DNA follows: TGTGCCGGCTCACCGTCCTCCTACAATGAGCAGTTCTTC. Encoded protein: CAGSPSSYNEQFF.

This clonotype was seen a few times. This sequence joins TRBV10-3 and TRBJ2-5; TRBD1 agrees at 8 bases. CDR1 ENHRY and CDR2 SYGVKD come from the germline V gene. V shed 8 bases and J 2 bases; nucleotides not matched to a gene: 4. This CDR3 has 13 amino acids. Here the CDR3 reads CAIGDRGQETQYF. The CDR3 DNA follows: TGTGCCATCGGAGACAGGGGTCAAGAGACCCAGTACTTC.

This clonotype was counted many times. The chain is built from TRBV5-6 and TRBJ2-1; 9 bases line up with TRBD2. The CDR3 consists of 16 residues. V gave up 1 base and J gave up 6 bases; unmatched junction bases: 8. Germline CDR1 reads SGHDT; CDR2 reads YYEEEE. The CDR3 DNA reads TGTGCCAGCAGCTTGTTGCCAGCGGGGGGTTCCAATGAGCAGTTCTTC. As protein: CASSLLPAGGSNEQFF.

Concerning this clonotype: A clone one base away is much larger, so this may be a read error. V is TRBV10-3 and J is TRBJ2-7, with 7 bases that match TRBD1. The germline V gene has CDR1 ENHRY and CDR2 SYGVKD. CDR3 length equals 14 residues. CDR3 protein: CAISEAYRGYELYF. CDR3 nucleotide sequence: TGTGCCATCAGTGAAGCGTACAGGGGCTACGAGCTGTACTTC.

In nucleotides, the CDR3 is TGTGCCAGCTCACCCTCGACAGGGAGCAATCAGCCCCAGCATTTT. Protein: CASSPSTGSNQPQHF. The chain uses TRBV18 and TRBJ1-5; 7 bases line up with TRBD1. Looked up from germline, CDR1 is KGHSH and CDR2 is LQKENI. This CDR3 region has 15 residues. The V and J ends lost 3 bases and 1 base, in that order; junction bases with no gene match: 3.

This sequence joins TRBV7-2 and TRBJ1-2; D might be TRBD1 (5 bases). This CDR3 region has 15 residues. V was cut by 5 bases and J by 1 base, with 14 bases left in between. CDR1 and CDR2 (germline): SGHTA, FQGNSA. This CDR3 is CASSPTVTDNYGYTF. The CDR3 bases are TGTGCCAGCAGCCCGACCGTGACAGATAACTATGGCTACACCTTC.

V usage is TRBV28 and J usage is TRBJ2-5; D is unclear. Germline CDR1 reads MDHEN; CDR2 reads SYDVKM. This CDR3 comprises 13 residues. V was shortened by 3 bases and J by 7 bases, with 12 bases between the two germline ends. Written as DNA, the CDR3 is TGTGCCAGCAGTTTTGACGGAAAGACGACCCAGTACTTC. It translates to CASSFDGKTTQYF.

In its sample, this clonotype was seen a few times. The rearrangement uses TRBV7-2 and TRBJ2-2, with D possibly TRBD2 on 5 matching bases. V was pared by 2 bases and J by 6 bases, with 10 bases between. The germline gives CDR1 SGHTA, CDR2 FQGNSA. This CDR3 has 14 residues. CDR3 protein: CASSLIHGAGELFF. CDR3 nucleotide sequence: TGTGCCAGCAGCTTAATTCACGGGGCCGGGGAGCTGTTTTTT.

The table lists this clonotype with a few counts. The rearrangement links TRBV10-3 to TRBJ2-2, with 7 bases fitting TRBD1. V trimming: 10 bases; J trimming: 0 bases; junction bases outside the gene matches: 5. Germline V gene sequence: CDR1 ENHRY, CDR2 SYGVKD. This CDR3 has 14 residues. The CDR3 sequence: CATSGTANTGELFF. CDR3 coding DNA: TGTGCCACCTCCGGGACAGCGAACACCGGGGAGCTGTTTTTT.

This rearrangement joins TRBV6-1 to TRBJ2-7, with 8 nucleotides matching TRBD2. The V segment lost 6 bases and the J segment 0 bases; nucleotides outside the gene matches: 10. The CDR3 length is 16 residues. Germline CDR1 and CDR2: MNHNS and SASEGT. The CDR3 sequence: CASSRGAGGASYEQYF. CDR3 nucleotides: TGTGCCAGCAGCAGAGGCGCGGGGGGAGCCTCCTACGAGCAGTACTTC.